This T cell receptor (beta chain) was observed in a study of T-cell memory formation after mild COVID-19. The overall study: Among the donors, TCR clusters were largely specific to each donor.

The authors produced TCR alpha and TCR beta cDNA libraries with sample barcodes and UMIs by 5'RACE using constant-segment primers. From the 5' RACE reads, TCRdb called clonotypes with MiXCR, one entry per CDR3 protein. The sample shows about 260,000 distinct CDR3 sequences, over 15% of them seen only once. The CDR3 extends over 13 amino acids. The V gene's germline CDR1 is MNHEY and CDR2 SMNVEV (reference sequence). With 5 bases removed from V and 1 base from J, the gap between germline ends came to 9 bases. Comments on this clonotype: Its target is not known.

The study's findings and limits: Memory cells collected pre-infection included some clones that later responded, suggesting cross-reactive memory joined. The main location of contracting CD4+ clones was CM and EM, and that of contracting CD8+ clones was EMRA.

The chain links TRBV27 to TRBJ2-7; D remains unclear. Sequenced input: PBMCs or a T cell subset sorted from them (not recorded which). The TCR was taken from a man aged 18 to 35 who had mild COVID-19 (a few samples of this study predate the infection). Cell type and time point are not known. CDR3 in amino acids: CASSGYGSYEQYF. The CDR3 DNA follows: TGTGCCAGCAGTGGGTACGGTTCCTACGAGCAGTACTTC.